These T cell receptor beta chains were read from a single sample in a study of human T cells and chemical hapten exposure. TCRdb re-analysed the RACE reads in MiXCR, keeping a single row per CDR3 protein. There are 150,000 to 200,000 distinct CDR3 sequences in the sample; 28% occur only once, and roughly 2% lies in the top ten. This material consisted of whole blood, taken in connection with sensitization to the hapten diphenylcyclopropenone (DPC). The source is a young woman with alopecia areata. Some clones in this sample may be carry-over from other donors' samples. Both conserved end residues are part of each CDR3. D genes are given only for firm matches. For some rows the clone size is stated as once, few or many, or as a class when expanded; others skip it.

D	size	V	J	DNA	CDR3
.	many	TRBV7-9	TRBJ2-1	TGTGCCAGCAGCAGATTCGGCGGGGACAATGAGCAGTTCTTC	CASSRFGGDNEQFF
.	.	TRBV2	TRBJ1-6	TGTGCCAGCAGAAAACAGGGAACTAATTCACCCCTCCACTTT	CASRKQGTNSPLHF
TRBD1	.	TRBV11-3	TRBJ2-5	TGTGCCAGCAGCTTGGGACAGAGCTACCAAGAGACCCAGTACTTC	CASSLGQSYQETQYF
.	.	TRBV6-5	TRBJ1-3	TGTGCCAGCAGTTCTCAGCGGGGGTACTCTGGAAACACCATATATTTT	CASSSQRGYSGNTIYF
.	many	TRBV5-1	TRBJ2-7	TGCGCCAGCAGCACAAGGGGATCCTACGAGCAGTACTTC	CASSTRGSYEQYF
.	few	TRBV14	TRBJ2-3	TGTGCCAGCAGCCAGACCTCCGGGACCCCTTGGTATTTT	CASSQTSGTPWYF
TRBD2	.	TRBV4-2	TRBJ2-2	TGTGCCAGCAGCCAACAAGCGGGAGGGGCCACCGGGGAGCTGTTTTTT	CASSQQAGGATGELFF
.	few	TRBV7-9	TRBJ2-5	TGTGCCAGCAGCTCCCGGGCCTCCCAAGAGACCCAGTACTTC	CASSSRASQETQYF
.	.	TRBV5-6	TRBJ2-5	TGTGCCAGCAGGGTTGAGATGCGTCAAGAGACCCAGTACTTC	CASRVEMRQETQYF
.	few	TRBV7-9	TRBJ2-1	TGTGCCAGCAGCTTAACAGCCAATGAGCAGTTCTTC	CASSLTANEQFF
.	.	TRBV12-5	TRBJ1-1	TGTGCTAGTGGTTTGAGACCGAATGAAGCTTTCTTT	CASGLRPNEAFF
.	few	TRBV20-1	TRBJ2-7	TGCAGTGCTAGCTTGACCCCCCGGGCCTACGAGCAGTACTTC	CSASLTPRAYEQYF
.	.	TRBV10-3	TRBJ2-2	TGTGCCATCAGTGCGGTGAACACCGGGGAGCTGTTTTTT	CAISAVNTGELFF
.	.	TRBV5-1	TRBJ1-2	TGCGCCAGCAGCCCGGACCTATATGGCTACACCTTC	CASSPDLYGYTF
.	.	TRBV20-1	TRBJ2-1	TGCAGTGCCGGGGCCGGTGCCTACAATGAGCAGTTCTTC	CSAGAGAYNEQFF
.	few	TRBV9	TRBJ1-1	TGTGCCAGCAGTCAACTTCACACTGAAGCTTTCTTT	CASSQLHTEAFF
.	few	TRBV13	TRBJ1-2	TGTGCCAGCAGCCGGACGTCCATGGGCTACACCTTC	CASSRTSMGYTF
.	.	TRBV4-2	TRBJ2-3	TGTGCCAGCAGCCAAGGTTCCGCTTTAAGCACAGATACGCAGTATTTT	CASSQGSALSTDTQYF